This TCR beta chain was sequenced for a study of blood T cell repertoires in COVID-19. Study summary: The study drew acute and convalescent COVID-19 samples from the United States, Italy and Spain.

The CDR3 runs 14 residues. The germline V and J ends were trimmed by 0 bases and 7 bases, with 14 bases remaining between them. Germline loops: CDR1 SGHDT, CDR2 YYEEEE. Method: immunoSEQ multiplex PCR; TCRdb's copy keeps in-frame clones and lacks some. The sample has some 96,000 clones, over 65% seen once; the top ten hold about 13%. This clone came up a few times. The rearrangement links TRBV5-6 to TRBJ2-7, with TRBD2 as a possible D gene (7 bases). Sequencing used peripheral blood. The receptor was isolated from a human donor in a cohort sampled during active COVID-19. The CDR3 DNA sequence: TGTGCCAGCAGCTTGGGGGGGGGCGCGGGGGAGCAGTACTTC. As protein: CASSLGGGAGEQYF.